Only a few counts were recorded for the clone carrying this T cell receptor beta chain. Reverse transcription of about 0.5 to 1 ug RNA was carried out with random hexamers. TCRdb itself ran the immunoSEQ multiplex PCR reads through MiXCR, one entry per CDR3 protein. The sample yields approximately 300,000 distinct CDR3 sequences, around nine tenths seen once. The sample belongs to a study of CD8 T cells in Susac syndrome. TCR beta sequencing covered blood CD8+ and CD4+ T cells. The multiple sclerosis control group was made up of treatment-naive patients with stable or active relapsing-remitting disease. While CD8+ and CD4+ T cells were isolated negatively, TEMRA cells were enriched by FACS. The CDR3 spans 13 residues. The V gene's germline CDR1 is KGHSH and CDR2 LQKENI. Trimming removed 3 bases at V and 0 bases at J, with 5 bases between.

The rearrangement joins TRBV18 to TRBJ1-1; weak D call: TRBD1 (5 bases). This TCR came from a human donor with multiple sclerosis. Sequenced sample: CD8+ T cells from PBMCs. CDR3: CASSPGVNTEAFF. The CDR3 coding sequence is TGTGCCAGCTCACCGGGGGTGAACACTGAAGCTTTCTTT.